What follows are 29 T cell receptor beta chains derived from one specimen sequenced in a study of CD8 T cells in Susac syndrome. Roughly 0.45 to 1 ug RNA was reverse transcribed with random hexamers. One entry per CDR3 protein results from TCRdb running MiXCR on the immunoSEQ multiplex PCR reads. The sample contains about 430,000 distinct CDR3 sequences, more than 80% of which appear only once. Sequenced: CD8+ T cells from PBMCs. The receptors were gathered from a human donor with multiple sclerosis.

A single count supports this clonotype. CDR3 residues: CASSLGLGGHQPQHF. CDR3 nucleotides: TGTGCCAGCAGCTTAGGGTTGGGGGGCCATCAGCCCCAGCATTTT. This rearrangement joins TRBV7-9 to TRBJ1-5; D possibly corresponds to TRBD1 (6 bases). The germline V and J ends were trimmed by 1 base and 5 bases, with 12 bases remaining between them. The CDR3 totals 15 residues. Per germline, CDR1 SEHNR and CDR2 FQNEAQ (reference sequence).

The chain is built from TRBV15 and TRBJ2-1; 9 bases map to TRBD1. Trimming removed 5 bases from V and 7 bases from J; junction bases left unmatched: 9. Germline CDR1 is LNHNV and CDR2 is YYDKDF (reference sequence). The CDR3 extends over 15 amino acids. CDR3 loop: CATSLDRGRSNEQFF. DNA for the CDR3: TGTGCCACCAGCTTGGACAGGGGACGAAGTAATGAGCAGTTCTTC.

The rearrangement uses TRBV4-1 and TRBJ2-7; D possibly corresponds to TRBD2 (5 bases). V dropped 3 bases and J dropped 0 bases, with 18 bases sitting between them. The V gene's germline CDR1 is MGHRA and CDR2 YSYEKL. The CDR3 runs 17 residues. CDR3 sequence: CASSQIRTGERSYEQYF. The DNA for the CDR3 is TGCGCCAGCAGCCAGATTAGGACTGGGGAGCGCTCCTACGAGCAGTACTTC.

The V call is TRBV20-1, the J call TRBJ1-2, with D unclear. The CDR3 runs to 16 residues. The V end was cut by 1 base, the J end by 2 bases, with 17 bases between. In germline, CDR1 is DFQATT, CDR2 SNEGSKA (reference sequence). The chain's CDR3 is CSARVPRLGLNYGYTF. The CDR3 DNA reads as TGCAGTGCTAGAGTGCCCCGGTTGGGCCTGAACTATGGCTACACCTTC.

V and J are TRBV27 and TRBJ2-3, with D hard to call. Germline CDR1 MNHEY, CDR2 SMNVEV (reference sequence). The CDR3 is made up of 14 amino acids. V shed 3 bases and J shed 4 bases, with 11 bases lying between them. CDR3 bases: TGTGCCAGCAGTTTTGTCGGTCGCCCAGATACGCAGTATTTT. Translating gives CASSFVGRPDTQYF.

This clonotype turned up a few times. CDR3 sequence: CASSDGTYGYTF. CDR3 in DNA: TGTGCCAGCAGTGACGGGACCTATGGCTACACCTTC. V and J are TRBV6-4 and TRBJ1-2; possible D gene TRBD1, 5 bases. CDR1 and CDR2 from the germline V gene are MRHNA and SNTAGT. The V gene lost 2 bases and the J gene lost 4 bases, with 5 bases spanning the gap. The CDR3 covers 12 residues.

The chain uses TRBV6-4 and TRBJ2-2, with TRBD2 as a possible D gene (6 bases). Germline lookup yields CDR1 MRHNA and CDR2 SNTAGT. Trimming stripped 0 bases from V and 3 bases from J, with 14 bases between. The CDR3 spans 17 residues. This CDR3 reads CASSDSSFGGDTGELFF. The DNA for the CDR3 is TGTGCCAGCAGTGACTCGTCGTTTGGAGGGGACACCGGGGAGCTGTTTTTT.

The chain has TRBV27 and TRBJ1-1; maybe TRBD1 (6 bases). The CDR3 is 15 residues long. V shed 6 bases and J shed 1 base, with 15 bases lying between them. Germline V lookup: CDR1 MNHEY, CDR2 SMNVEV (reference sequence). This CDR3 is CASSSYGGENTEAFF. The DNA for the CDR3 is TGTGCCAGCAGCTCCTACGGGGGCGAGAACACTGAAGCTTTCTTT.

V and J are TRBV4-1 and TRBJ1-5; D not resolved. The CDR3 loop spans 13 amino acids. CDR1 and CDR2 from the germline V gene are MGHRA and YSYEKL. Deletions cut 3 bases from V and 4 bases from J, with 7 bases between. The CDR3 nucleotides read TGCGCCAGCAGCCAGGCTCAGAATCAGCCCCAGCATTTT. This codes for CASSQAQNQPQHF.

The chain uses TRBV5-1 and TRBJ2-1, with 11 nucleotides matching TRBD2. After removal of 3 bases from V and 4 bases from J, the junction contained 9 bases not matched to a gene. Germline V gene data show CDR1 as SGHRS and CDR2 as YFSETQ. This CDR3 comprises 17 residues. The CDR3 loop reads CASSWTSGPPIYNEQFF. The DNA for the CDR3 is TGCGCCAGCAGCTGGACTAGCGGGCCTCCCATTTACAATGAGCAGTTCTTC.

The gene calls are TRBV6-5 and TRBJ1-1; no reliable D call. Trimming removed 7 bases from V and 3 bases from J, with 6 bases in between. CDR1 is MNHEY, CDR2 SVGAGI, per germline. There are 11 residues in the CDR3. CDR3 sequence reads: CASTPDTEAFF. The CDR3, as DNA: TGTGCCAGCACCCCGGACACTGAAGCTTTCTTT.

The chain recombines TRBV14 with TRBJ2-1; perhaps D is TRBD1 or TRBD2 (5 bases each). CDR1 and CDR2 (germline): SGHDN, FVKESK. The V end was cut by 7 bases, the J end by 8 bases, with 21 bases between. The CDR3 has 15 amino acids. CDR3 coding DNA: TGTGCCAGCATTAATGTCGGGACGGCCGGCGATGAGCAGTTCTTC. Its translation is CASINVGTAGDEQFF. Looking up the rest from reference TRBV14 and TRBJ2-1 gives the full variable domain: EAGVTQFPSHSVIEKGQTVTLRCDPISGHDNLYWYRRVMGKEIKFLLHFVKESKQDESGMPNNRFLAERTGGTYSTLKVQPAELEDSGVYFCASINVGTAGDEQFFGPGTRLTVL.

The chain recombines TRBV9 with TRBJ1-1; D is undetermined. The CDR3 has 15 amino acids. From germline, CDR1 is SGDLS and CDR2 YYNGEE. Trimming stripped 0 bases from V and 1 base from J, with 10 bases between. CDR3 protein: CASSVGIPGNTEAFF. For the CDR3, the DNA is TGTGCCAGCAGCGTAGGCATCCCCGGGAACACTGAAGCTTTCTTT. The variable domain in full, with the rest retrieved from reference TRBV9 and TRBJ1-1, is DSGVTQTPKHLITATGQRVTLRCSPRSGDLSVYWYQQSLDQGLQFLIQYYNGEERAKGNILERFSAQQFPDLHSELNLSSLELGDSALYFCASSVGIPGNTEAFFGQGTRLTVV.

This sequence joins TRBV2 and TRBJ1-1; D ambiguous. The CDR3 has 14 amino acids. From germline, CDR1 is SNHLY and CDR2 FYNNEI. V shed 7 bases and J shed 4 bases, with 16 bases lying between them. CDR3 bases: TGTGCCAGCACAGTCGGGGATTCGGGCACTGAAGCTTTCTTT. Protein product: CASTVGDSGTEAFF.

The V gene is TRBV27, the J gene TRBJ2-7; D unclear. Trimming stripped 8 bases from V and 2 bases from J, with 13 bases between. This CDR3 spans 13 amino acids. CDR1 is MNHEY and CDR2 is SMNVEV in the germline V gene (reference sequence). The CDR3 sequence is CASGETLTYEQYF. In DNA form, the CDR3 reads TGTGCCAGCGGGGAAACGTTGACCTACGAGCAGTACTTC.

The V and J genes are TRBV28 and TRBJ2-3, with 8 bases aligning to TRBD1. The germline V gene has CDR1 MDHEN and CDR2 SYDVKM. V shed 7 bases, J shed 1 base, and the junction held 4 bases outside the gene matches. This CDR3 is built from 14 residues. In nucleotides, the CDR3 is TGTGCCAGCACTTCGGGACAGGGCACAGATACGCAGTATTTT. Its protein is CASTSGQGTDTQYF.

The chain carries TRBV7-9 and TRBJ2-4; D is unclear. The germline CDR1 and CDR2 sequences are SEHNR and FQNEAQ (reference sequence). Between the trimmed V and J ends, which lost 2 bases and 4 bases, there was a span of 3 bases. The CDR3 length is 12 residues. CDR3 in DNA: TGTGCCAGCAGCTTAATGAAAAACATTCAGTACTTC. Amino acid sequence: CASSLMKNIQYF.

The chain has TRBV9 and TRBJ2-1, with a weak D call TRBD2 (6 bases). Germline lookup yields CDR1 SGDLS and CDR2 YYNGEE. Trimming took 0 bases from V and 3 from J, leaving 10 bases between them. The CDR3 has 15 residues. CDR3 residues: CASSVDGSYYNEQFF. CDR3 DNA: TGTGCCAGCAGCGTAGACGGGAGTTACTACAATGAGCAGTTCTTC.

The chain employs TRBV6-1 and TRBJ2-1; 10 nucleotides line up with TRBD2. Germline-derived CDR1 and CDR2 are MNHNS and SASEGT. V shed 7 bases, J shed 7 bases, and the junction held 13 bases outside the gene matches. The CDR3 extends over 16 amino acids. The CDR3 nucleotides are TGTGCCAGCATTCTGGGTCTAGCGGGAGCAAATAATGAGCAGTTCTTC. Residues: CASILGLAGANNEQFF.

The V and J genes are TRBV4-1 and TRBJ2-7, with a tentative D call TRBD2 (5 bases). The V and J ends lost 5 bases and 3 bases respectively, with 11 bases between them. This CDR3 contains 13 residues. CDR1 MGHRA and CDR2 YSYEKL come from the germline V gene. This CDR3 is CASSASGYYEQYF. For the CDR3, the DNA is TGCGCCAGCAGCGCGAGCGGATACTACGAGCAGTACTTC.

Comments on this clonotype: One end of the junction does not line up with germline, which may come from a read error. The V gene is TRBV24-1, the J gene TRBJ2-2, with D perhaps being TRBD1 or TRBD2 (5 bases each). CDR1 and CDR2 (germline): KGHDR, SFDVKD. The CDR3 is 12 amino acids. The chain's CDR3 is CATSFRDRGAVF. Written as DNA, the CDR3 is TGTGCCACCAGTTTTCGGGACCGGGGAGCTGTTTTT.

V is TRBV4-2 and J is TRBJ2-5; D is undetermined. Germline CDR1 reads LGHNA; CDR2 reads YNFKEQ. Trimming stripped 0 bases from V and 0 bases from J, with 5 bases between. This CDR3 spans 14 amino acids. CDR3 residues: CASSQEQYQETQYF. The CDR3 DNA follows: TGTGCCAGCAGCCAAGAGCAGTACCAAGAGACCCAGTACTTC.

This chain links TRBV30 with TRBJ2-5, with 7 nucleotides matching TRBD2. The V gene's germline CDR1 is GTSNPN and CDR2 SVGIG (reference sequence). The CDR3 contains 14 residues. Trimming cost V 6 bases and J 1 base; bases outside gene matches: 8. The CDR3 protein is CACAPGGSQETQYF. The CDR3 DNA is TGTGCCTGCGCACCCGGCGGGAGCCAAGAGACCCAGTACTTC.

The J gene is TRBJ2-1, the V gene TRBV5-1, with D perhaps matching TRBD1 (7 bases). The CDR3 loop spans 16 amino acids. Germline lookup yields CDR1 SGHRS and CDR2 YFSETQ. The ends were cut back, 0 bases at V and 5 bases at J, with 15 bases in the middle. The CDR3 spells CASSLGQGGPNNEQFF. The CDR3 region has the DNA TGCGCCAGCAGCTTGGGGCAGGGGGGTCCGAACAATGAGCAGTTCTTC.

The chain has TRBV4-1 and TRBJ1-1; D gene ambiguous. Germline CDR1 is MGHRA and CDR2 is YSYEKL. CDR3 length: 17 amino acids. V lost 0 bases, J lost 3 bases, and 17 bases lay in between. CDR3 protein: CASSQDLGGPLDTEAFF. The CDR3 region has the DNA TGCGCCAGCAGCCAAGATTTAGGAGGTCCCTTGGACACTGAAGCTTTCTTT.

V and J are TRBV29-1 and TRBJ1-1; no reliable D call. The CDR3 runs to 14 residues. The V end was cut by 3 bases, the J end by 6 bases, with 17 bases between. Per the germline V gene, CDR1 is SQVTM and CDR2 is ANQGSEA. CDR3 bases: TGCAGCGTTGAGGAGTGGAGGGAGCTACCTGAAGCTTTCTTT. This gives the protein CSVEEWRELPEAFF.

On this clonotype: At one boundary the junction diverges from the germline segment, which might be a read error. The chain couples TRBV30 to TRBJ2-1, with a tentative D call TRBD2 (5 bases). This CDR3 has 13 amino acids. Germline CDR1 is GTSNPN and CDR2 is SVGIG (reference sequence). The CDR3 here is CAWRTEDYNEQFF. Written as DNA, the CDR3 is TGTGCCTGGAGGACGGAAGACTACAATGAGCAGTTCTTT. The full variable domain, in which reference TRBV30 and TRBJ2-1 provide the parts outside the CDR3, is SQTIHQWPATLVQPVGSPLSLECTVEGTSNPNLYWYRQAAGRGLQLLFYSVGIGQISSEVPQNLSASRPQDRQFILSSKKLLLSDSGFYLCAWRTEDYNEQFFGPGTRLTVL.

This clonotype was recorded a few times. The genes are TRBV11-2 and TRBJ2-7; D perhaps matches TRBD1 (6 bases). Germline CDR1 is SGHAT and CDR2 is FQNNGV. CDR3 length: 13 amino acids. V shed 5 bases and J shed 4 bases, with 12 bases lying between them. CDR3 in DNA: TGTGCCAGCAGCCACGGACAGAGATACGAGCAGTACTTC. Translation: CASSHGQRYEQYF.

This clonotype was seen a few times. V and J are TRBV20-1 and TRBJ2-7, with D possibly called TRBD1 or TRBD2 (5 bases each). The CDR3 length is 15 residues. Between the trimmed V and J ends, which lost 0 bases and 0 bases, there was a span of 12 bases. The germline V gene encodes CDR1 DFQATT and CDR2 SNEGSKA (reference sequence). DNA of the CDR3: TGCAGTGCTAGAGATTGGGACGGGAACTCCTACGAGCAGTACTTC. Translating gives CSARDWDGNSYEQYF.